Listed here are 17 T cell receptor beta chains from one sample, sequenced in a study of response to subunit inactivated influenza vaccine. TCRdb fed the RT-PCR reads into MiXCR, producing one record per CDR3 protein. The sample comprises 700,000 to 800,000 distinct CDR3 sequences, about 18% of which are singletons, and roughly 11% rests with the top ten. This sample comprised PBMCs from blood, obtained 5 days after vaccination. The receptor source for this set is a man over 45 who received an inactivated influenza vaccine.

There are a few counts of this clonotype. This chain connects TRBV20-1 to TRBJ2-3; 9 bases agree with TRBD1. J lost 3 bases, V lost 3 bases, and 10 bases had no gene match. Germline V gene lookup returns CDR1 DFQATT and CDR2 SNEGSKA (reference sequence). The CDR3 contains 16 residues. The CDR3 loop is CSASTVTGGVTDTQYF. CDR3 DNA sequence: TGCAGTGCTAGCACCGTTACAGGGGGCGTAACAGATACGCAGTATTTT.

The V call is TRBV5-5, the J call TRBJ2-2, with D uncertain. CDR3 length: 15 residues. V lost 5 bases and J lost 3, with 14 bases in between. Germline-derived CDR1 and CDR2 are SGHKS and YYEKEE (reference sequence). CDR3 sequence reads: CASRPYIAYTGELFF. The CDR3 bases are TGTGCCAGCAGGCCTTACATTGCCTACACCGGGGAGCTGTTTTTT.

The gene calls are TRBV18 and TRBJ2-1; D remains unclear. Trimming left V 4 bases short and J 8 bases short, with 21 bases between. This CDR3 is 16 amino acids long. Germline CDR1 KGHSH, CDR2 LQKENI. The CDR3 region has the DNA TGTGCCAGCTCACGACTTTCGGCGGCGTTTGAGGATGAGCAGTTCTTC. It encodes CASSRLSAAFEDEQFF.

This chain joins TRBV15 and TRBJ2-7, with TRBD2 matching 13 bases. V lost 1 base to trimming and J lost 0 bases; unmatched junction nucleotides: 6. The CDR3 sequence is 18 residues long. Germline lookup yields CDR1 LNHNV and CDR2 YYDKDF (reference sequence). CDR3 sequence: CATSRGLAGGLSSYEQYF. CDR3 DNA sequence: TGTGCCACCAGCAGAGGACTAGCGGGGGGCCTGAGCTCCTACGAGCAGTACTTC.

This clonotype was recorded a few times. This chain joins TRBV4-3 and TRBJ1-5; 7 nucleotides line up with TRBD1. The CDR3 loop spans 16 amino acids. The trim removed 0 bases at V and 4 bases at J, leaving 6 bases unmatched. Germline lookup yields CDR1 LGHNA and CDR2 YSLEER. The CDR3 loop reads CASSQDRTGANQPQHF. For the CDR3, the DNA is TGCGCCAGCAGCCAAGATCGAACAGGGGCAAATCAGCCCCAGCATTTT.

This clonotype was recorded a few times. The chain uses TRBV10-3 and TRBJ2-6, with D hard to call. Germline V gene lookup returns CDR1 ENHRY and CDR2 SYGVKD. The CDR3 contains 15 residues. Trimming pared 8 bases from V and 0 bases from J, leaving 11 bases between. Here the CDR3 DNA reads TGTGCCATCTCGGATATTAACTCTGGGGCCAACGTCCTGACTTTC. Protein product: CAISDINSGANVLTF.

This clonotype was observed a handful of times. The chain uses TRBV28 and TRBJ1-5, with D perhaps matching TRBD1 (5 bases). Deletions cut 4 bases from V and 2 bases from J, with 12 bases between. The germline V gene encodes CDR1 MDHEN and CDR2 SYDVKM. The CDR3 sequence is 15 residues long. The CDR3 sequence: CASSSHGGGNQPQHF. The CDR3 bases are TGTGCCAGCAGTTCTCACGGGGGGGGCAATCAGCCCCAGCATTTT.

The chain joins TRBV20-1 to TRBJ2-2, with a tentative D call TRBD2 (6 bases). Germline-derived CDR1 and CDR2 are DFQATT and SNEGSKA (reference sequence). Deletions cut 0 bases from V and 1 base from J, with 12 bases between. The CDR3 contains 16 residues. CDR3 protein: CSARDRGTLNTGELFF. CDR3 coding DNA: TGCAGTGCTAGAGATCGGGGGACTTTGAACACCGGGGAGCTGTTTTTT.

Here the CDR3 DNA reads TGCAGTGCTAGGGGTCTAGCCAAAAACATTCAGTACTTC. Translated: CSARGLAKNIQYF. J is TRBJ2-4 and V is TRBV20-1; D gene ambiguous. The CDR3 length is 13 residues. Trimming shortened V by 3 bases and J by 0 bases, and 6 bases separated the two germline ends. Germline V gene lookup returns CDR1 DFQATT and CDR2 SNEGSKA (reference sequence).

In this sample, this clonotype turned up a few times. The chain combines TRBV11-2 with TRBJ2-5; no clear D. With 1 base removed from V and 5 bases from J, the gap between germline ends came to 11 bases. Germline loops: CDR1 SGHAT, CDR2 FQNNGV. This CDR3 comprises 14 residues. CDR3 in amino acids: CASSLGVGLETQYF. The DNA of the CDR3 is TGTGCCAGCAGCTTAGGGGTGGGCCTGGAGACCCAGTACTTC.

The J gene is TRBJ2-7, the V gene TRBV20-1; D unclear. V lost 0 bases, J lost 2 bases, and 8 bases lay in between. The CDR3 extends over 13 amino acids. The germline CDR1 and CDR2 sequences are DFQATT and SNEGSKA (reference sequence). The CDR3 reads CSAREENPYEQYF. CDR3 nucleotide sequence: TGCAGTGCTAGAGAAGAGAACCCCTACGAGCAGTACTTC.

The chain has TRBV11-2 and TRBJ2-3, with TRBD2 matching over 14 bases. The CDR3 is 17 amino acids. With 5 bases clipped from V and 0 bases from J, the junction kept 4 bases outside the gene matches. Germline V CDR1 and CDR2: SGHAT, FQNNGV. The CDR3 nucleotides read TGTGCCAGCAGCCTACGGACTAGCGGGGGGAGCACAGATACGCAGTATTTT. Translation gives CASSLRTSGGSTDTQYF.

This rearrangement joins TRBV29-1 to TRBJ2-3; TRBD1 or TRBD2 may be the D gene (5 bases each). The CDR3 covers 14 residues. Deletions cut 4 bases from V and 2 bases from J, with 13 bases between. CDR1 and CDR2 from the germline V gene are SQVTM and ANQGSEA. CDR3 region: CSVAEGPITDTQYF. The CDR3 DNA is TGCAGCGTTGCCGAGGGGCCGATCACAGATACGCAGTATTTT.

There are many counts of this clonotype. The chain is built from TRBV5-1 and TRBJ2-1; D possibly corresponds to TRBD2 (5 bases). Trimming left V 3 bases short and J 0 bases short, with 10 bases between. Germline V gene lookup returns CDR1 SGHRS and CDR2 YFSETQ. The CDR3 totals 15 residues. CDR3 amino acids: CASSSLVPSYNEQFF. The CDR3 nucleotides are TGCGCCAGCAGCTCACTAGTACCCTCCTACAATGAGCAGTTCTTC.

The chain has TRBV20-1 and TRBJ2-7; tentatively, D is TRBD1 (6 bases). The CDR3 extends over 14 amino acids. Trimming removed 4 bases from V and 3 bases from J, with 16 bases in between. Germline V gene data show CDR1 as DFQATT and CDR2 as SNEGSKA (reference sequence). The CDR3 protein is CSATSSGTNYEQYF. Here the CDR3 DNA reads TGCAGTGCTACCTCCTCCGGGACAAACTACGAGCAGTACTTC.

This clonotype was seen more than once but under ten times. This chain uses TRBV6-1 with TRBJ1-5; no clear D. V dropped 5 bases and J dropped 6 bases, with 11 bases sitting between them. This CDR3 is 13 amino acids long. Germline values: CDR1 MNHNS, CDR2 SASEGT. For the CDR3, the DNA is TGTGCCAGCAGTACAGCGTATGGTCAGCCCCAGCATTTT. This translates into CASSTAYGQPQHF.

The chain combines TRBV3-1 with TRBJ2-7, with D possibly TRBD2 on 5 matching bases. CDR3 length: 12 residues. Trimming took 7 bases from V and 1 from J, leaving 8 bases between them. Looked up from germline, CDR1 is LGHDT and CDR2 is YNNKEL (reference sequence). The CDR3 DNA reads as TGTGCCAGCAACTCGGGGTCCTACGAGCAGTACTTC. Protein: CASNSGSYEQYF.